Listed here are 30 T cell receptor beta chains from one sample, sequenced in a study of beta chain features in type 1 diabetes. Findings and limits, study-wide: Patients with Type 1 diabetes showed moderately but significantly shorter TCRB CDR3s in all four CD4+ subsets.

Expressed TCRB transcripts were sequenced because the entire RNA isolate underwent reverse transcription. TCRdb keeps only in-frame clones here, not all; method: immunoSEQ multiplex PCR. The sample comprises 100,000 to 150,000 clones, roughly 10% of which are singletons, and 0.75% rests with the top ten. Their target antigens are unknown. Sequencing was carried out using central memory CD4+ T cells from blood. The receptors shown here come from a young man with type 1 diabetes.

The genes are TRBV7-6 and TRBJ2-5; D might be TRBD2 (7 bases). The V and J ends lost 3 bases and 2 bases respectively, with 16 bases between them. The CDR3 is 16 residues long. Germline loops: CDR1 SGHVS, CDR2 FNYEAQ. CDR3 nucleotide sequence: TGTGCCAGCAGCTTCGGGGGGCTAGCGAGACAAGAGACCCAGTACTTC. Its translation: CASSFGGLARQETQYF.

This clone was observed a single time. The chain carries TRBV6-5 and TRBJ1-1, with no clear D. The V gene lost 2 bases and the J gene lost 2 bases, with 9 bases spanning the gap. Germline V gene data show CDR1 as MNHEY and CDR2 as SVGAGI. This CDR3 spans 14 amino acids. For the CDR3, the DNA is TGTGCCAGCAGTTACGAGATACGAAACACTGAAGCTTTCTTT. Its translation: CASSYEIRNTEAFF.

The sample holds a few counts of this clone. The chain uses TRBV6-5 and TRBJ1-3; D is ambiguous. The germline V and J ends were trimmed by 5 bases and 4 bases, with 9 bases remaining between them. This CDR3 contains 13 residues. From germline, CDR1 is MNHEY and CDR2 SVGAGI. The CDR3 DNA is TGTGCCAGCAGTGATCCTACCGGAAACACCATATATTTT. Translation gives CASSDPTGNTIYF.

The CDR3 loop reads CASSYVVADRIKLFF. In DNA, the CDR3 is TGTGCCAGCAGTTACGTGGTTGCGGACAGAATCAAACTGTTTTTT. The V and J genes are TRBV6-6 and TRBJ1-4; weak D call: TRBD1 (6 bases). CDR1 is MNHNY and CDR2 is SVGAGI in the germline V gene (reference sequence). Trimming left V 2 bases short and J 11 bases short, with 18 bases between. This CDR3 region has 15 residues.

The sample holds a few counts of this clone. The V gene is TRBV7-9, the J gene TRBJ1-2, with D tentatively TRBD1 (5 bases). Between the trimmed V and J ends, which lost 5 bases and 6 bases, there was a span of 13 bases. Germline CDR1 is SEHNR and CDR2 is FQNEAQ (reference sequence). This CDR3 is built from 13 residues. CDR3 in amino acids: CASSLSWGDGYTF. As DNA, the CDR3 is TGTGCCAGCAGCCTTTCATGGGGGGATGGCTACACCTTC.

The V call is TRBV2, the J call TRBJ2-3; TRBD2 matches 14 bases. The germline V gene encodes CDR1 SNHLY and CDR2 FYNNEI. This CDR3 has 16 amino acids. Germline trimming cut 5 bases from V and 4 bases from J; bases unmatched to any gene: 5. CDR3 sequence: CASSPRTSGGSDTQYF. The CDR3 nucleotides are TGTGCCAGCAGTCCTCGGACTAGCGGGGGGTCAGATACGCAGTATTTT.

The chain joins TRBV4-1 to TRBJ2-2, with 10 nucleotides matching TRBD1. Germline CDR1 and CDR2: MGHRA and YSYEKL. CDR3 length: 15 amino acids. V shed 6 bases, J shed 4 bases, and the junction held 5 bases outside the gene matches. The CDR3: CASRGTGDSTGELFF. CDR3 DNA sequence: TGCGCCAGCAGAGGGACAGGGGATTCCACCGGGGAGCTGTTTTTT.

This clone appeared a few times. The gene calls are TRBV7-9 and TRBJ1-1, with D tentatively TRBD1 (6 bases). V dropped 4 bases and J dropped 1 base, with 13 bases sitting between them. The CDR3 has 15 amino acids. Germline V lookup: CDR1 SEHNR, CDR2 FQNEAQ (reference sequence). The CDR3 DNA is TGTGCCAGCAGCTCAGGTGGGGGCCCGAACACTGAAGCTTTCTTT. Translating it yields CASSSGGGPNTEAFF. Complete variable domain (other parts from reference TRBV7-9 and TRBJ1-1): DTGVSQNPRHKITKRGQNVTFRCDPISEHNRLYWYRQTLGQGPEFLTYFQNEAQLEKSRLLSDRFSAERPKGSFSTLEIQRTEQGDSAMYLCASSSGGGPNTEAFFGQGTRLTVV.

CDR3 in DNA: TGTGCCAGCAGCAGCCCCCGCGGGGCCGCAGCTTTCTTT. Encoded protein: CASSSPRGAAAFF. The rearrangement uses TRBV11-2 and TRBJ1-1, with TRBD1 as a possible D gene (5 bases). The length of the CDR3 is 13 residues. The V end lost 5 bases, the J end lost 10 bases, and 17 bases lay between the germline ends. CDR1 is SGHAT and CDR2 is FQNNGV in the germline V gene. Full variable domain (missing parts from reference TRBV11-2 and TRBJ1-1): EAGVAQSPRYKIIEKRQSVAFWCNPISGHATLYWYQQILGQGPKLLIQFQNNGVVDDSQLPKDRFSAERLKGVDSTLKIQPAKLEDSAVYLCASSSPRGAAAFFGQGTRLTVV.

In DNA form, the CDR3 reads TGTGCCTGGAGACCGACAGGGGAAGAGACCCAGTACTTC. Translation gives CAWRPTGEETQYF. The gene calls are TRBV30 and TRBJ2-5; TRBD1 matches 8 bases. V lost 3 bases to trimming and J lost 3 bases; unmatched junction nucleotides: 3. The CDR3 contains 13 residues. Germline assignment: CDR1 GTSNPN and CDR2 SVGIG (reference sequence).

The chain joins TRBV18 to TRBJ2-3; D not resolved. Trimming pared 4 bases from V and 4 bases from J, leaving 9 bases between. This CDR3 is 13 amino acids long. Germline V CDR1 and CDR2: KGHSH, LQKENI. The CDR3 here is CASSRGFSDTQYF. The CDR3 region has the DNA TGTGCCAGCTCACGAGGATTTTCAGATACGCAGTATTTT.

This clone was seen only a few times. The chain employs TRBV5-1 and TRBJ1-6, with D possibly TRBD1 on 6 matching bases. The CDR3 is 16 amino acids. The V gene lost 2 bases and the J gene lost 6 bases, with 15 bases spanning the gap. Looked up from germline, CDR1 is SGHRS and CDR2 is YFSETQ. This chain's CDR3 is CASSLGTQVTNSPLHF. The CDR3 nucleotides are TGCGCCAGCAGCTTAGGGACACAAGTAACTAATTCACCCCTCCACTTT.

This clone was seen repeatedly, ten times or more. This sequence joins TRBV5-1 and TRBJ1-5, with D tentatively TRBD1 (5 bases). Trimming took off 4 bases at V and 6 bases at J, with 11 bases between the two ends. Germline CDR1 reads SGHRS; CDR2 reads YFSETQ. This CDR3 region has 13 residues. The CDR3 is CASSEGGVQPQHF. Here the CDR3 DNA reads TGCGCCAGCAGCGAGGGAGGGGTTCAGCCCCAGCATTTT.

This clone appeared a few times. The sample has other DNA sequences that encode this CDR3 too. CDR3 sequence: CASSLGAANTGELFF. CDR3 sequence (DNA): TGCGCCAGCAGCTTGGGGGCAGCTAACACCGGGGAGCTGTTTTTT. The chain carries TRBV5-1 and TRBJ2-2; D call uncertain. Germline CDR1 is SGHRS and CDR2 is YFSETQ. The V end was cut by 0 bases, the J end by 2 bases, with 8 bases between. The CDR3 contains 15 residues.

The chain uses TRBV4-3 and TRBJ2-6; the D gene is possibly TRBD1 (6 bases). V was shortened by 3 bases and J by 2 bases, with 8 bases between the two germline ends. CDR1 and CDR2 (germline): LGHNA, YSLEER. The CDR3 runs 15 residues. For the CDR3, the DNA is TGCGCCAGCAGCCAGGGGGACACTGGGGCCAACGTCCTGACTTTC. Translated: CASSQGDTGANVLTF.

The J gene is TRBJ2-7, the V gene TRBV5-1, with a possible D match to TRBD2 (5 bases). With 3 bases removed from V and 6 bases from J, the gap between germline ends came to 13 bases. The germline gives CDR1 SGHRS, CDR2 YFSETQ. CDR3 size: 13 residues. The CDR3 here is CASSSGVDGEQYF. DNA of the CDR3: TGCGCCAGCAGCTCCGGGGTCGACGGCGAGCAGTACTTC.

V is TRBV7-2 and J is TRBJ2-5; TRBD2 matches at 10 bases. The CDR3 is made up of 13 amino acids. V was pared by 4 bases and J by 4 bases, with 0 bases of the junction left unmatched. Germline V gives CDR1 SGHTA, CDR2 FQGNSA. The CDR3 region has the DNA TGTGCCAGCAGCTCTAGCGGGGGAGAGACCCAGTACTTC. Translated: CASSSSGGETQYF.

The chain joins TRBV28 to TRBJ1-4; unclear D gene. From germline, CDR1 is MDHEN and CDR2 SYDVKM. V gave up 6 bases and J gave up 8 bases, with 22 bases separating them. This CDR3 has 16 residues. The CDR3 DNA reads as TGTGCCAGCAGCTCTGCGGGTGGGTCCTACGGGGAAAAACTGTTTTTT. Protein sequence: CASSSAGGSYGEKLFF.

The chain carries TRBV13 and TRBJ2-3; a possible D gene is TRBD1 (6 bases). Germline values: CDR1 PRHDT, CDR2 FYEKMQ (reference sequence). V dropped 5 bases and J dropped 2 bases, with 14 bases sitting between them. This CDR3 comprises 15 residues. CDR3 coding DNA: TGTGCCAGCAGCCCACAGGGACGGCACACAGATACGCAGTATTTT. Amino acid sequence: CASSPQGRHTDTQYF. Complete variable domain (other parts from reference TRBV13 and TRBJ2-3): AAGVIQSPRHLIKEKRETATLKCYPIPRHDTVYWYQQGPGQDPQFLISFYEKMQSDKGSIPDRFSAQQFSDYHSELNMSSLELGDSALYFCASSPQGRHTDTQYFGPGTRLTVL.

This clone has a handful of counts. The J gene is TRBJ1-6, the V gene TRBV27, with D perhaps TRBD1 (6 bases). Germline V gives CDR1 MNHEY, CDR2 SMNVEV (reference sequence). This CDR3 comprises 13 residues. The ends were cut back, 4 bases at V and 7 bases at J, with 8 bases in the middle. This CDR3 reads CASSSQGNSPLHF. CDR3 coding DNA: TGTGCCAGCAGTTCACAGGGAAATTCACCCCTCCACTTT.

The chain is built from TRBV7-2 and TRBJ2-5; the match to TRBD2 covers 11 bases. The CDR3 has 15 residues. Trimming took 3 bases from V and 3 from J; bases not matched to a gene: 3. Per germline, CDR1 SGHTA and CDR2 FQGNSA. CDR3 sequence (DNA): TGTGCCAGCAGCTTTAATAGCGGGGGGGAAGAGACCCAGTACTTC. Amino acid sequence: CASSFNSGGEETQYF.

Only a few counts were recorded for this clone. The chain is built from TRBV27 and TRBJ2-5; D gene unclear. Trimming left V 0 bases short and J 0 bases short, with 8 bases between. The CDR3 covers 15 residues. Germline lookup yields CDR1 MNHEY and CDR2 SMNVEV (reference sequence). CDR3 nucleotide sequence: TGTGCCAGCAGTTTATCGAGCCGCCACCAAGAGACCCAGTACTTC. It specifies CASSLSSRHQETQYF.

This clone was seen only a few times. This chain connects TRBV5-1 to TRBJ2-7; a weak D match, TRBD1 (6 bases). V was cut by 0 bases and J by 4 bases, with 11 bases left in between. The CDR3 runs to 14 residues. From germline, CDR1 is SGHRS and CDR2 YFSETQ. CDR3 nucleotides: TGCGCCAGCAGCTTGGGACAGGCGTTTTACGAGCAGTACTTC. Amino acids: CASSLGQAFYEQYF.

This chain joins TRBV5-6 and TRBJ2-1, with no clear D. The V gene's germline CDR1 is SGHDT and CDR2 YYEEEE. The CDR3 is 13 amino acids. Trimming left V 3 bases short and J 5 bases short, with 9 bases between. CDR3 region: CASSYGLDNEQFF. The CDR3 region has the DNA TGTGCCAGCAGCTACGGGTTAGACAATGAGCAGTTCTTC.

V usage is TRBV9 and J usage is TRBJ1-2; possible D gene TRBD1, 5 bases. The CDR3 totals 12 residues. Deletions cut 5 bases from V and 5 bases from J, with 10 bases between. Germline values: CDR1 SGDLS, CDR2 YYNGEE. CDR3 in DNA: TGTGCCAGCAGGACAGACATATATGGCTACACCTTC. Protein: CASRTDIYGYTF. Combining the CDR3 with reference TRBV9 and TRBJ1-2 gives the whole variable domain DSGVTQTPKHLITATGQRVTLRCSPRSGDLSVYWYQQSLDQGLQFLIQYYNGEERAKGNILERFSAQQFPDLHSELNLSSLELGDSALYFCASRTDIYGYTFGSGTRLTVV.

This clone was counted between two and nine times. The chain carries TRBV7-9 and TRBJ1-6, with 7 bases that match TRBD1. There are 14 residues in the CDR3. CDR1 and CDR2 (germline): SEHNR, FQNEAQ (reference sequence). The J segment lost 9 bases and the V segment lost 11 bases, leaving 13 bases of the junction unmatched. CDR3 nucleotide sequence: TGTGCCGCCGCAAGGGGGCCCCAGGGTTCACCCCTCCACTTT. Translated: CAAARGPQGSPLHF. Drawing the rest from reference TRBV7-9 and TRBJ1-6, the complete variable domain is DTGVSQNPRHKITKRGQNVTFRCDPISEHNRLYWYRQTLGQGPEFLTYFQNEAQLEKSRLLSDRFSAERPKGSFSTLEIQRTEQGDSAMYLCAAARGPQGSPLHFGNGTRLTVT.

This clone was detected only a few times. The chain carries TRBV14 and TRBJ1-4; D possibly corresponds to TRBD1 (6 bases). Trimming left V 4 bases short and J 5 bases short, with 20 bases between. Germline V CDR1 and CDR2: SGHDN, FVKESK. CDR3 size: 17 residues. The CDR3 DNA reads TGTGCCAGCAGCCCGACTTATACTTGGGACATCAATGAAAAACTGTTTTTT. It specifies CASSPTYTWDINEKLFF.

This clone was counted between two and nine times. This chain links TRBV9 with TRBJ2-5; the match to TRBD2 covers 8 bases. Losses at the gene ends were 0 bases for V and 7 bases for J; bases not matched to a gene: 8. This CDR3 has 15 amino acids. The germline V gene has CDR1 SGDLS and CDR2 YYNGEE. CDR3 sequence: CASSVGSSGVGTQYF. CDR3 bases: TGTGCCAGCAGCGTAGGGAGTAGCGGGGTGGGGACCCAGTACTTC.

This rearrangement joins TRBV5-4 to TRBJ2-7, with 8 bases that match TRBD1. The germline V gene has CDR1 SGHNT and CDR2 YYREEE (reference sequence). The CDR3 runs 14 residues. V shed 4 bases, J shed 1 base, and the junction held 4 bases outside the gene matches. In DNA form, the CDR3 reads TGTGCCAGCAGCAAGACAGGGGTTTCCTACGAGCAGTACTTC. This encodes CASSKTGVSYEQYF.

This clone came up a few times. The rearrangement joins TRBV7-2 to TRBJ2-5; 8 positions agree with TRBD2. The V gene's germline CDR1 is SGHTA and CDR2 FQGNSA. The CDR3 is made up of 16 amino acids. The ends lost 2 bases at V and 0 bases at J; junction bases unmatched: 5. The CDR3, as DNA: TGTGCCAGCAGCTTACGCGGCGGGGGGTACCAAGAGACCCAGTACTTC. Translated, it gives CASSLRGGGYQETQYF.